This T cell receptor beta chain was obtained from a study of T cells in Graves' hyperthyroidism and ophthalmopathy. Study observations and caveats: Researchers found most expanded thyroid clonotypes above 0.001 in blood as well.

Amplified TCR beta CDR3 regions came from RNA transcripts. HTBI primers were used for first-round RT-PCR of the TCR CDR3. TCRdb re-analysed the multiplex PCR reads in MiXCR, keeping a single row per CDR3 protein. The sample consists of about 330,000 distinct CDR3 sequences, roughly 13% of them appearing once. Only a few counts were recorded for this clonotype. Its matching antigen is unknown. This clonotype was sampled from a middle-aged woman with Graves' ophthalmopathy. The material sequenced was blood.

The CDR3: CASRITTGTGNTIYF. The CDR3 region has the DNA TGCGCCAGCAGGATCACGACAGGGACTGGAAACACCATATATTTT. This chain joins TRBV5-1 and TRBJ1-3, with 7 bases matching TRBD1. With 5 bases clipped from V and 2 bases from J, the junction kept 7 bases outside the gene matches. Germline values: CDR1 SGHRS, CDR2 YFSETQ. This CDR3 region has 15 residues.